A single sample is the source of the 20 T cell receptor beta chains below, sequenced in a study of T cell responses to AZD1222 COVID-19 vaccine. Produced via immunoSEQ multiplex PCR; TCRdb's table is partial and in-frame only. In the table there are 120,000 to 150,000 clones, roughly 90% of which are singletons. Sequencing used peripheral blood, obtained on day 0 of AZD1222 vaccination. The receptors derive from an adult in good health.

The V call is TRBV9, the J call TRBJ2-5; D perhaps matches TRBD2 (5 bases). The CDR3 extends over 19 amino acids. Germline CDR1 and CDR2: SGDLS and YYNGEE. V gave up 0 bases and J gave up 2 bases, with 23 bases separating them. CDR3 DNA sequence: TGTGCCAGCAGCGTAGTAGAGATGCGACGTAATCGCGGGCAAGAGACCCAGTACTTC. Amino acid sequence: CASSVVEMRRNRGQETQYF.

The chain carries TRBV5-5 and TRBJ1-2; D is possibly TRBD1 (6 bases). CDR3 length: 14 amino acids. Per germline, CDR1 SGHKS and CDR2 YYEKEE (reference sequence). Between the trimmed V and J ends, which lost 2 bases and 7 bases, there was a span of 15 bases. The CDR3 DNA is TGTGCCAGCAGCTTAAGGGGGGGCAGGTTTGGCTACACCTTC. Its translation: CASSLRGGRFGYTF. The entire variable domain, with the rest obtained from reference TRBV5-5 and TRBJ1-2, is as follows: DAGVTQSPTHLIKTRGQQVTLRCSPISGHKSVSWYQQVLGQGPQFIFQYYEKEERGRGNFPDRFSARQFPNYSSELNVNALLLGDSALYLCASSLRGGRFGYTFGSGTRLTVV.

The chain uses TRBV7-9 and TRBJ1-2; 7 nucleotides line up with TRBD1. The V gene's germline CDR1 is SEHNR and CDR2 FQNEAQ (reference sequence). V was clipped by 4 bases and J by 4 bases; unmatched bases: 18. The CDR3 is 18 amino acids. The CDR3: CASSSPQPRQGSSYGYTF. CDR3 DNA: TGTGCCAGCAGCTCACCACAACCCAGACAGGGATCTTCCTATGGCTACACCTTC.

This clone was seen a single time. V usage is TRBV2 and J usage is TRBJ1-2; D unclear. Trimming cost V 3 bases and J 4 bases, with 18 bases left between them. Per the germline V gene, CDR1 is SNHLY and CDR2 is FYNNEI. CDR3 length: 16 residues. In DNA form, the CDR3 reads TGTGCCAGCAGTGATCGCTCAGCCGGGCAAGGCTATGGCTACACCTTC. The encoded protein is CASSDRSAGQGYGYTF.

This clone was seen once. The V gene is TRBV19, the J gene TRBJ2-1; 10 nucleotides match TRBD1. The germline CDR1 and CDR2 sequences are LNHDA and SQIVND (reference sequence). CDR3 length equals 14 residues. After removal of 10 bases from V and 10 bases from J, the junction contained 13 bases not matched to a gene. The CDR3 DNA sequence: TGTGCCACTGGAAGAGGGACAGGGGTTTGGGAGCAGTTCTTC. This codes for CATGRGTGVWEQFF.

The genes are TRBV2 and TRBJ1-5, with 9 bases aligning to TRBD1. The CDR3 totals 17 residues. With 7 bases clipped from V and 3 bases from J, the junction kept 13 bases outside the gene matches. The germline CDR1 and CDR2 sequences are SNHLY and FYNNEI. The CDR3 protein is CASKGGGRDRDNQPQHF. The CDR3 DNA is TGTGCCAGCAAAGGAGGGGGAAGGGACAGGGACAATCAGCCCCAGCATTTT.

The chain couples TRBV4-1 to TRBJ1-2; TRBD1 matches at 7 bases. Unmatched junction bases numbered 13, after V lost 3 bases and J lost 0 bases. From germline, CDR1 is MGHRA and CDR2 YSYEKL. CDR3 size: 18 residues. The CDR3 DNA sequence: TGCGCCAGCAGCCAGGGGGAGGATCGGGACAGCGCTAACTATGGCTACACCTTC. Amino acids: CASSQGEDRDSANYGYTF.

The rearrangement uses TRBV19 and TRBJ2-5; TRBD1 aligns across 10 bases. The CDR3 loop spans 16 amino acids. The V gene end was trimmed by 4 bases and the J gene end by 2 bases; junction bases not matched to a gene: 7. Looked up from germline, CDR1 is LNHDA and CDR2 is SQIVND (reference sequence). Here the CDR3 reads CASSTGTGAKQETQYF. The CDR3 nucleotides are TGTGCCAGTAGTACCGGGACAGGGGCCAAACAAGAGACCCAGTACTTC. The variable domain in full, completed from reference TRBV19 and TRBJ2-5, reads DGGITQSPKYLFRKEGQNVTLSCEQNLNHDAMYWYRQDPGQGLRLIYYSQIVNDFQKGDIAEGYSVSREKKESFPLTVTSAQKNPTAFYLCASSTGTGAKQETQYFGPGTRLLVL.

The CDR3 coding sequence is TGTGCCAGTAGTATAGTAGGGCGGTCCTCCTACAATGAGCAGTTCTTC. Translating gives CASSIVGRSSYNEQFF. J is TRBJ2-1 and V is TRBV19; D call uncertain. In germline, CDR1 is LNHDA, CDR2 SQIVND (reference sequence). Trimming cost V 1 base and J 0 bases, with 10 bases left between them. This CDR3 contains 16 residues.

The chain has TRBV3-1 (or the pseudogene TRBV3-2) and TRBJ2-3; D might be TRBD1 (6 bases). CDR1 LGHDT and CDR2 YNNKEL come from the germline V gene (reference sequence). V was clipped by 4 bases and J by 0 bases, with 8 bases between them. The CDR3 length is 14 residues. DNA of the CDR3: TGTGCCAGCAGCCCAGGACAGAGCACAGATACGCAGTATTTT. Protein: CASSPGQSTDTQYF.

V gene TRBV15 combines with J gene TRBJ2-1; D might be TRBD2 (5 bases). Germline-derived CDR1 and CDR2 are LNHNV and YYDKDF (reference sequence). This CDR3 is 15 amino acids long. The V and J ends lost 3 bases and 0 bases respectively, with 9 bases between them. The CDR3: CATSSGVSSYNEQFF. The CDR3 DNA sequence: TGTGCCACCAGCAGCGGGGTTAGCTCCTACAATGAGCAGTTCTTC.

The chain couples TRBV28 to TRBJ2-1, with TRBD2 matching over 9 bases. V lost 3 bases, J lost 4 bases, and 16 bases stayed unmatched. The CDR3 runs 19 residues. Germline-derived CDR1 and CDR2 are MDHEN and SYDVKM. CDR3 loop: CASSFAQFSQTSGYNEQFF. As DNA, the CDR3 is TGTGCCAGCAGTTTCGCCCAGTTCAGCCAGACTAGCGGATACAATGAGCAGTTCTTC. Supplemented by reference TRBV28 and TRBJ2-1, the full variable domain reads DVKVTQSSRYLVKRTGEKVFLECVQDMDHENMFWYRQDPGLGLRLIYFSYDVKMKEKGDIPEGYSVSREKKERFSLILESASTNQTSMYLCASSFAQFSQTSGYNEQFFGPGTRLTVL.

This chain uses TRBV7-9 with TRBJ2-7; D is perhaps TRBD2 (6 bases). Germline CDR1 and CDR2: SEHNR and FQNEAQ (reference sequence). This CDR3 has 16 amino acids. The V gene lost 2 bases and the J gene lost 7 bases, with 21 bases spanning the gap. The CDR3 nucleotides read TGTGCCAGCAGCTTAACTTTTGGTGGGGGGACCTTTGAGCAGTACTTC. It specifies CASSLTFGGGTFEQYF. The entire variable domain, with the rest obtained from reference TRBV7-9 and TRBJ2-7, is as follows: DTGVSQNPRHKITKRGQNVTFRCDPISEHNRLYWYRQTLGQGPEFLTYFQNEAQLEKSRLLSDRFSAERPKGSFSTLEIQRTEQGDSAMYLCASSLTFGGGTFEQYFGPGTRLTVT.

The chain couples TRBV12-5 to TRBJ1-4, with a possible D match to TRBD1 (6 bases). V was trimmed by 5 bases and J by 0 bases, leaving 16 bases between them. Germline CDR1 reads LGHNT; CDR2 reads FRNRAP. The CDR3 is 17 amino acids. CDR3 coding DNA: TGTGCTAGTGGTGGATCCTGGACAGCTGCAACTAATGAAAAACTGTTTTTT. Translating it yields CASGGSWTAATNEKLFF.

The rearrangement uses TRBV29-1 and TRBJ2-1; D possibly corresponds to TRBD1 (5 bases). Germline CDR1 reads SQVTM; CDR2 reads ANQGSEA. Trimming stripped 4 bases from V and 0 bases from J, with 10 bases between. This CDR3 has 14 amino acids. Here the CDR3 reads CSVGGFYSYNEQFF. The CDR3 DNA is TGCAGCGTTGGGGGCTTCTACTCCTACAATGAGCAGTTCTTC.

About this clone itself: Other DNA sequences in the sample encode the same CDR3. V usage is TRBV5-1 and J usage is TRBJ1-6; unclear D gene. This CDR3 region has 13 residues. V was trimmed by 0 bases and J by 7 bases, leaving 5 bases between them. CDR1 is SGHRS and CDR2 is YFSETQ in the germline V gene. DNA for the CDR3: TGCGCCAGCAGCTTGGCGTCAAATTCACCCCTCCACTTT. Amino acid sequence: CASSLASNSPLHF.

The V call is TRBV25-1, the J call TRBJ2-7, with 10 bases matching TRBD1. The V and J ends lost 4 bases and 2 bases, in that order; junction bases with no gene match: 11. This CDR3 is built from 17 residues. Germline values: CDR1 MGHDK, CDR2 SYGVNS. The CDR3 nucleotides read TGTGCCAGCAGTGTTTGGAGTGCCGGGACAGGGGCCTACGAGCAGTACTTC. It is translated as CASSVWSAGTGAYEQYF.

The chain has TRBV24-1 and TRBJ2-1, with 7 bases identical to TRBD1. This CDR3 contains 15 residues. Germline V gives CDR1 KGHDR, CDR2 SFDVKD. J lost 4 bases, V lost 4 bases, and 6 bases had no gene match. CDR3 nucleotide sequence: TGTGCCACCAGTGACTCCGGGACAGTATACAATGAGCAGTTCTTC. Translation gives CATSDSGTVYNEQFF.

The V gene is TRBV18, the J gene TRBJ1-6; D not certain. In germline, CDR1 is KGHSH, CDR2 LQKENI. V lost 3 bases to trimming and J lost 7 bases, with 16 bases between them. The CDR3 contains 16 residues. The DNA of the CDR3 is TGTGCCAGCTCACCGCCCCTTGGGCCTGGGAATTCACCCCTCCACTTT. Amino acid sequence: CASSPPLGPGNSPLHF.

The J gene is TRBJ2-7, the V gene TRBV13, with D possibly TRBD2 on 6 matching bases. With 2 bases removed from V and 5 bases from J, the gap between germline ends came to 16 bases. The germline V gene has CDR1 PRHDT and CDR2 FYEKMQ (reference sequence). This CDR3 is 15 amino acids long. The CDR3 here is CASSLYSGVTDEQYF. The CDR3 region has the DNA TGTGCCAGCAGCTTATACTCGGGAGTAACAGACGAGCAGTACTTC.